A selection of T cell receptor beta chains follows, all from one sample in a study of response to subunit inactivated influenza vaccine. TCRdb called the RT-PCR reads again in MiXCR, with one record for every CDR3 protein. The data contain 600,000 to 700,000 distinct CDR3 sequences, approximately 14% of them singletons. Sample: PBMCs from blood, taken 14 to 15 days before vaccination. The receptors were sampled from a man between 50 and 59 years old who received an inactivated influenza vaccine. Both conserved end residues are part of each CDR3. Fields, in order: clone size, J gene, V gene, D gene, CDR3 DNA, CDR3 protein. The D gene is left open where the match is weak. Size is stated for part of the rows, as once, few or many counts, or as a class when the clone is expanded.

. | TRBJ2-3 | TRBV4-3 | . | TGCGCCAGCAGCCAAGATCCGGGTTTCCCCGATACGCAGTATTTT | CASSQDPGFPDTQYF
few | TRBJ2-3 | TRBV7-8 | . | TGTGCCAGCAGGGAGACGCGGGATTTGTGGGATACGCAGTATTTT | CASRETRDLWDTQYF
. | TRBJ1-2 | TRBV4-2 | TRBD1 | TGTGCCAGCAGCCGGGGACAGGGGGCTCCCTATGGCTACACCTTC | CASSRGQGAPYGYTF
many | TRBJ1-1 | TRBV7-2 | . | TGTGCCAGCAGCCAACCCGGGACGGAGAACACTGAAGCTTTCTTT | CASSQPGTENTEAFF
few | TRBJ1-1 | TRBV12-3/TRBV12-4 | TRBD1 | TGTGCCAGCAGTTTCCGGCAGGGGGTTAGCGAAGCTTTCTTT | CASSFRQGVSEAFF
few | TRBJ2-7 | TRBV2 | . | TGTGCCAGCAGCCCTCCCCGGGACATCTTATACGACCAGTACTTC | CASSPPRDILYDQYF
once | TRBJ1-6 | TRBV4-3 | . | TGCGCCAGCAGCCTAAGCCCGGACAGCGGTTCACCCCTCCACTTT | CASSLSPDSGSPLHF
few | TRBJ2-7 | TRBV29-1 | TRBD1 | TGCAGCGTTGAAGGGGACAGGGCGAGCTCCTACGAGCAGTACTTC | CSVEGDRASSYEQYF
many | TRBJ2-5 | TRBV12-3/TRBV12-4 | . | TGTGCCAGCAGTTTGCGGGTGGAGACCCAGTACTTC | CASSLRVETQYF
few | TRBJ2-6 | TRBV28 | . | TGTGCCAGCAGTTTAGAGCGTGGGAGCTCTGGGGCCAACGTCCTGACTTTC | CASSLERGSSGANVLTF
. | TRBJ2-3 | TRBV4-2 | TRBD2 | TGTGCCAGCAGCCAAGGGCTAGCGGGAGGGCCGGGAGATACGCAGTATTTT | CASSQGLAGGPGDTQYF
few | TRBJ2-1 | TRBV6-5 | TRBD2 | TGTGCCAGCAGTTATCGACCGGGGGGGAATGAGCAGTTCTTC | CASSYRPGGNEQFF
. | TRBJ1-1 | TRBV10-3 | TRBD1 | TGTGCCATCAGTGACAGGGGGGACACTGAAGCTTTCTTT | CAISDRGDTEAFF
many | TRBJ1-4 | TRBV4-3 | . | TGCGCCAGCAGCCAAGAGGTAGCTTCAGGGTCAAGGGAAAAACTGTTTTTT | CASSQEVASGSREKLFF
few | TRBJ1-2 | TRBV5-1 | . | TGCGCCAGCAGCTTGGAAGGACAACTCTATGGCTACACCTTC | CASSLEGQLYGYTF
few | TRBJ2-5 | TRBV7-2 | TRBD2 | TGTGCCAGCAGCCCCCGGACTAGCGTCGAGACCCAGTACTTC | CASSPRTSVETQYF
. | TRBJ2-7 | TRBV4-3 | . | TGCGCCAGCAGCCAAGATCTAAGGCAGGGAGGCTACGAGCAGTACTTC | CASSQDLRQGGYEQYF
few | TRBJ1-1 | TRBV12-3/TRBV12-4 | TRBD1 | TGTGCCAGCACCCGACAGGGTTGGACTGAAGCTTTCTTT | CASTRQGWTEAFF
many | TRBJ2-7 | TRBV12-3/TRBV12-4 | TRBD2 | TGTGCCAGCAGCTCACCGGGAGGAACCTACGAGCAGTACTTC | CASSSPGGTYEQYF
few | TRBJ2-2 | TRBV10-2 | TRBD2 | TGCGCCAGCAGTGAGTCCAGCCAGCGGGGCGGGGAGCTGTTTTTT | CASSESSQRGGELFF
. | TRBJ1-2 | TRBV10-3 | . | TGTGCCATCAGTGACCGGGTGTCTGGCTACACCTTC | CAISDRVSGYTF
many | TRBJ2-5 | TRBV12-3/TRBV12-4 | TRBD2 | TGTGCCAGCAAAATCGGGACTAGCGGGTTACAAGAGACCCAGTACTTC | CASKIGTSGLQETQYF
. | TRBJ2-1 | TRBV20-1 | TRBD2 | TGCAGTGCCAGACACGGGAGGACCAGAAGGAATGAGCAGTTCTTC | CSARHGRTRRNEQFF
once | TRBJ2-5 | TRBV9 | TRBD2 | TGTGCCAGCAGCGTATCTGATAGCGGGGGATGGGGGGAGACCCAGTACTTC | CASSVSDSGGWGETQYF
. | TRBJ2-1 | TRBV30 | TRBD2 | TGTGCCTGGTCAGGTAGCGGGAGCGGCAATGAGCAGTTCTTC | CAWSGSGSGNEQFF
few | TRBJ2-4 | TRBV11-1 | TRBD1 | TGTGCCAGCAGCCCCGGACAGGGGGCTTTAAACATTCAGTACTTC | CASSPGQGALNIQYF
few | TRBJ2-5 | TRBV11-2 | . | TGTGCCAGCACCTTTTCTACGGGGCGGGGTGGTCAGACCCAGTACTTC | CASTFSTGRGGQTQYF
few | TRBJ1-5 | TRBV4-3 | . | TGCGCCAGCAGCCAAGATTTGGGTTCGGAGCCCCAGCATTTT | CASSQDLGSEPQHF
. | TRBJ2-1 | TRBV5-1 | . | TGCGCCAGCAGCAACACAGGTAGTGGGGATGAGCAGTTCTTC | CASSNTGSGDEQFF
many | TRBJ2-2 | TRBV29-1 | TRBD1 | TGCAGCGCCCAGACAGGGATGAACACCGGGGAGCTGTTTTTT | CSAQTGMNTGELFF
few | TRBJ1-2 | TRBV7-9 | . | TGTGCCAGCAGCTTAGGAGCGGGGGGCTACTATGGCTACACCTTC | CASSLGAGGYYGYTF
. | TRBJ2-1 | TRBV30 | . | TGTGCCTGGAGTGTGGGCACGTACAATGAGCAGTTCTTC | CAWSVGTYNEQFF
. | TRBJ1-5 | TRBV25-1 | . | TGTGCCACCACCGATCAAAAGACGACAGGAGCCCTACCGTATAGCAATCAGCCCCAGCATTTT | CATTDQKTTGALPYSNQPQHF
few | TRBJ1-1 | TRBV29-1 | . | TGCAGCGTGGGGGGGACATCTGAAGCTTTCTTT | CSVGGTSEAFF
. | TRBJ1-6 | TRBV6-5 | . | TGTGCCAGCAGTTACTTCCAGGCGGGGGACGATAATTCACCCCTCCACTTT | CASSYFQAGDDNSPLHF
. | TRBJ2-7 | TRBV27 | TRBD2 | TGTGCCAGCAGTCCGACTAGCGGGGCCCCCTACGAGCAGTACTTC | CASSPTSGAPYEQYF
. | TRBJ2-7 | TRBV6-5 | . | TGTGCCAGCAGTTATAACTCGGCTGGGGACTACGAGCAGTACTTC | CASSYNSAGDYEQYF